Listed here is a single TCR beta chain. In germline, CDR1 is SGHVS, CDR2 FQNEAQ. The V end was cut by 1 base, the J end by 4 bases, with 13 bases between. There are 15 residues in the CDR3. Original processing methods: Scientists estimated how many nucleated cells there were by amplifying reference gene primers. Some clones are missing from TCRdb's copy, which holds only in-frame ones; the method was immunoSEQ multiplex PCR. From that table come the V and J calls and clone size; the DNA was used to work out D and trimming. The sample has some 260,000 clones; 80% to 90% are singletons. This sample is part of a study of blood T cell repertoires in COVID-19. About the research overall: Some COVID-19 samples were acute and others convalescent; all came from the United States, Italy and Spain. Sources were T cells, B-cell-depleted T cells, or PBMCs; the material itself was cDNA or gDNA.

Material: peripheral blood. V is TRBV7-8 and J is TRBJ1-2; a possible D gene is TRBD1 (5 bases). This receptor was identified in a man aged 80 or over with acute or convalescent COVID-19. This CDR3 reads CASSLEGSGFYGYTF. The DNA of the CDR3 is TGTGCCAGCAGCTTAGAGGGTTCAGGGTTCTATGGCTACACCTTC.